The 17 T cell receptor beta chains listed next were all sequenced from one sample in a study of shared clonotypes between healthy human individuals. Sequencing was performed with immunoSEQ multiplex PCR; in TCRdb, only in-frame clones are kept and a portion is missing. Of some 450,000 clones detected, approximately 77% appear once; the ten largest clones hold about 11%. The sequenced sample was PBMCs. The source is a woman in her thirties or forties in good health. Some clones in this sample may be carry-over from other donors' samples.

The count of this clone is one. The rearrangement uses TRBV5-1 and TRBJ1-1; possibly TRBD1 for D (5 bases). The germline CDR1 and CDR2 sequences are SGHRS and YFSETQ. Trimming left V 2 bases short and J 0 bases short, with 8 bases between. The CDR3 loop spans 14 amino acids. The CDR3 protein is CASSFWGVNTEAFF. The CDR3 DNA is TGCGCCAGCAGCTTTTGGGGGGTGAACACTGAAGCTTTCTTT.

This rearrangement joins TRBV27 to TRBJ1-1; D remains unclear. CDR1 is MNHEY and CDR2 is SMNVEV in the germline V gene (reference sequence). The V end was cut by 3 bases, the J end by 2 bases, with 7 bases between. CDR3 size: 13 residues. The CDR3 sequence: CASSFTGNTEAFF. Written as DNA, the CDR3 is TGTGCCAGCAGTTTTACGGGTAACACTGAAGCTTTCTTT.

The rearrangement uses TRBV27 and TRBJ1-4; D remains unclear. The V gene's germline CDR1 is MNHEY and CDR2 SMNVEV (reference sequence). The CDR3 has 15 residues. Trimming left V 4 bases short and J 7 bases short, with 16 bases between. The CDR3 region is CASSSRGGWGEKLFF. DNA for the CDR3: TGTGCCAGCAGTTCACGGGGAGGATGGGGTGAAAAACTGTTTTTT.

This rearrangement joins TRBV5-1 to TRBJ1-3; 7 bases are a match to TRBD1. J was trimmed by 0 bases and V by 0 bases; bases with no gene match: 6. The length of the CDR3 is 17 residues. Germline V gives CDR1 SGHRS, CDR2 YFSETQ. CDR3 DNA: TGCGCCAGCAGCTTGGGACAGGGATCCTTCTCTGGAAACACCATATATTTT. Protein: CASSLGQGSFSGNTIYF.

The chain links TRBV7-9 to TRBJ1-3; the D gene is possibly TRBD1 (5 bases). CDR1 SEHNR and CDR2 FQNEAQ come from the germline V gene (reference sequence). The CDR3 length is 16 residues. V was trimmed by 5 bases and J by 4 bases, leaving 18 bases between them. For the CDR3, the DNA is TGTGCCAGCAGCCGCGACAGTCAGGGAGCCGGAAACACCATATATTTT. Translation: CASSRDSQGAGNTIYF.

The CDR3 region is CACPRKQYNEKLFF. CDR3 DNA: TGTGCCTGTCCGAGAAAACAGTATAATGAAAAACTGTTTTTT. J is TRBJ1-4 and V is TRBV9, with D unresolved. V lost 10 bases, J lost 4 bases, and 17 bases lay in between. This CDR3 spans 14 amino acids. Germline CDR1 reads SGDLS; CDR2 reads YYNGEE.

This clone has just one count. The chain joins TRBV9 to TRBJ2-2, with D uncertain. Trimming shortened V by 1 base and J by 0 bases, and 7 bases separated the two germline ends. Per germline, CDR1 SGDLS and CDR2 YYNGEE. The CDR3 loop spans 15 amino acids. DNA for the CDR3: TGTGCCAGCAGCGTACAGTCGGCGAACACCGGGGAGCTGTTTTTT. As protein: CASSVQSANTGELFF. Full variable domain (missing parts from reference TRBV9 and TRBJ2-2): DSGVTQTPKHLITATGQRVTLRCSPRSGDLSVYWYQQSLDQGLQFLIQYYNGEERAKGNILERFSAQQFPDLHSELNLSSLELGDSALYFCASSVQSANTGELFFGEGSRLTVL.

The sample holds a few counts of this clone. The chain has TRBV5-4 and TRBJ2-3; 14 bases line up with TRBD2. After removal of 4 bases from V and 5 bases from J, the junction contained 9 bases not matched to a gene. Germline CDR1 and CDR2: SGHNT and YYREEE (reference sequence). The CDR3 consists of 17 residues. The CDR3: CASSQGLAGGWGDTQYF. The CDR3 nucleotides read TGTGCCAGCAGCCAAGGACTAGCGGGAGGTTGGGGAGATACGCAGTATTTT. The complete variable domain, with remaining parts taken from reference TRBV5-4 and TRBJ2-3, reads ETGVTQSPTHLIKTRGQQVTLRCSSQSGHNTVSWYQQALGQGPQFIFQYYREEENGRGNFPPRFSGLQFPNYSSELNVNALELDDSALYLCASSQGLAGGWGDTQYFGPGTRLTVL.

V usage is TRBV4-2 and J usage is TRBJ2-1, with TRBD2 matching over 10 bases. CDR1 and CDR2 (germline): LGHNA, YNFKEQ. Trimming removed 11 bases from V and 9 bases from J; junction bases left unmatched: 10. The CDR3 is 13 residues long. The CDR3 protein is CAVGQREGGEQFF. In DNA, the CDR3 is TGTGCCGTGGGCCAGCGGGAGGGCGGTGAGCAGTTCTTC.

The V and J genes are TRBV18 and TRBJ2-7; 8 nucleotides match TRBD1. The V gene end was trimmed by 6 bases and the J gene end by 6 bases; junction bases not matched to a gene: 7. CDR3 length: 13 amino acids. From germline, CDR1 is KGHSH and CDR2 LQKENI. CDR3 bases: TGTGCCAGCTCTCTTAGGACAGGGCGCGAGCAGTACTTC. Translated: CASSLRTGREQYF.

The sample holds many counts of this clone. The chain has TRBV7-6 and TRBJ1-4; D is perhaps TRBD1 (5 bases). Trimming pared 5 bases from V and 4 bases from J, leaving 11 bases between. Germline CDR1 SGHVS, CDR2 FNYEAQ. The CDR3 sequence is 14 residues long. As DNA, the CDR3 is TGTGCCAGCAGCCCGTATGGGGGTAATGAAAAACTGTTTTTT. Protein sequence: CASSPYGGNEKLFF.

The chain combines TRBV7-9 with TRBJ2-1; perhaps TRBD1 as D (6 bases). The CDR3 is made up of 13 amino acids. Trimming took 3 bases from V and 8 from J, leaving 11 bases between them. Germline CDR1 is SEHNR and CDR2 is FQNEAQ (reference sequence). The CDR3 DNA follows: TGTGCCAGCAGCTTCCGGGACATATATGAGCAGTTCTTC. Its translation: CASSFRDIYEQFF.

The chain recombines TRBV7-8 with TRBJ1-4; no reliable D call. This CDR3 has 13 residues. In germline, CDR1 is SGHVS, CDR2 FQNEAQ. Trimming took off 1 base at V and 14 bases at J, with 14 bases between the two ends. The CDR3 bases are TGTGCCAGCAGCTTAGGGACCGCTACGCGGCTGTTTTTT. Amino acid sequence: CASSLGTATRLFF.

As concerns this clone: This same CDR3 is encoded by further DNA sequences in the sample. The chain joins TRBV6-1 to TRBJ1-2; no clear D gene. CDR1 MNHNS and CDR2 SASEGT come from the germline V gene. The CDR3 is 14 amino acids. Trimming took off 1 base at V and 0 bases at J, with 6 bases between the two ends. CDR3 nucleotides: TGTGCCAGCAGTGAAGGCGGGTCTAACTATGGCTACACCTTC. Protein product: CASSEGGSNYGYTF.

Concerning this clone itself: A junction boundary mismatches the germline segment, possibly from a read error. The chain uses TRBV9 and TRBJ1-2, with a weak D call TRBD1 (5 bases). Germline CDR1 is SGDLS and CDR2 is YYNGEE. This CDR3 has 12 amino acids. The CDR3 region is CASSVAGIPIVF. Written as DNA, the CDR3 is TGTGCCAGCAGCGTAGCAGGGATCCCAATAGTTTTC.

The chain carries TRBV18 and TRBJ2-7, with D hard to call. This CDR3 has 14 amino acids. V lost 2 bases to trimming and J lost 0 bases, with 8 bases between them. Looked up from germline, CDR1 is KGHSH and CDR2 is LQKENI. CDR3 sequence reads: CASSPGVSSYEQYF. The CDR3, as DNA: TGTGCCAGCTCACCAGGGGTGAGCTCCTACGAGCAGTACTTC.

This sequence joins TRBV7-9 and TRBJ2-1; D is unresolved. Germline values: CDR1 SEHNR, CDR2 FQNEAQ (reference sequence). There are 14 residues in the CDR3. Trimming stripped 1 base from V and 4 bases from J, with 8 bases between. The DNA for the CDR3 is TGTGCCAGCAGCTTAGGGCAGTATTACAATGAGCAGTTCTTC. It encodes CASSLGQYYNEQFF.